A selection of T cell receptor beta chains follows, all from one sample in a study of early T cells in non-severe SARS-CoV-2 infection. TCRdb independently ran MiXCR on the 5' RACE reads; one entry per CDR3 protein. In the table there are nearly 70,000 distinct CDR3 sequences, 4.6% of which are singletons. Sequencing used whole blood, obtained at baseline. Receptors originate from an adult who was a healthcare worker with PCR-confirmed SARS-CoV-2 infection or an uninfected control (not recorded which). The donor label of this sample is uncertain. CDR3s include the opening cysteine and the closing phenylalanine or tryptophan. Size is omitted from some rows. Given values are once, few, many or a class for expanded clones.

>TRBJ1-6|.|TRBV6-6
CASSLGGQGGSPLHF
>TRBJ1-6|many|TRBV20-1
CSARWAGSSLHF
>TRBJ1-5|many|TRBV10-3
CAISESQSQPQHF
>TRBJ2-1|few|TRBV7-2
CASSLGAGEYNEQFF
>TRBJ1-2|few|TRBV28
CAWGGSNYGYTF
>TRBJ1-6|few|TRBV3-1
CASSQVPDYNSPLHF
>TRBJ1-2|.|TRBV12-3/TRBV12-4
CASSRDRQGYTF
>TRBJ2-3|many|TRBV7-6
CASSSLRGAYTDTQYF
>TRBJ1-1|.|TRBV12-3/TRBV12-4
CASSLVGQTNTEAFF
>TRBJ1-5|few|TRBV11-2
CASSSQGNQPQHF
>TRBJ2-2|.|TRBV12-3/TRBV12-4
CASSRSSGGTGELFF
>TRBJ2-2|.|TRBV6-5
CASSYQAGFNTGELFF
>TRBJ2-7|many|TRBV25-1
CASSEYKSSYEQYF
>TRBJ1-6|few|TRBV27
CASSSLPAGSSYNSPLHF
>TRBJ1-5|many|TRBV5-6
CASSYQGQPQHF
>TRBJ2-1|many|TRBV10-1
CASSDSLYSSYNEQFF
>TRBJ1-1|many|TRBV10-2
CASSEAPMLDEAFF
>TRBJ2-7|.|TRBV6-2/TRBV6-3
CASSYRVYYEQYF
>TRBJ2-7|few|TRBV6-5
CASGRDRSYEQYF
>TRBJ1-5|.|TRBV6-5
CASLGWSNQPQHF
>TRBJ2-7|few|TRBV6-9
CASTPPLAGGYYEQYF
>TRBJ2-5|few|TRBV11-3
CASSHRRVTDQETQYF
>TRBJ2-1|many|TRBV6-4
CASSDSSRGSYNEQFF
>TRBJ2-7|many|TRBV13
CASSHRDSVTYEQYF
>TRBJ1-1|few|TRBV30
CAWGRMNTEAFF
>TRBJ1-2|many|TRBV4-3
CASSQGQGDLYGYTF
>TRBJ2-7|few|TRBV28
CASNLQGPTYEQYF
>TRBJ1-1|many|TRBV20-1
CSARGQGLTEAFF
>TRBJ2-2|many|TRBV27
CASSMMTGGRSSTGELFF
>TRBJ2-1|few|TRBV28
CASSPPRGGTYNEQFF
>TRBJ2-3|.|TRBV7-6
CASSLVYRGLAGRTDTQYF
>TRBJ2-5|.|TRBV21-1
CASSKGSATETQYF
>TRBJ1-6|many|TRBV27
CASSIPGARGSPLHF
>TRBJ2-3|many|TRBV11-2
CASSNPVQGEDTQYF
>TRBJ1-4|few|TRBV7-2
CASSSPSVSASGQGGWEKLFF
>TRBJ1-5|many|TRBV20-1
CSAKDSSRAGPQHF
>TRBJ2-3|few|TRBV12-3/TRBV12-4
CASSLKASLITDTQYF
>TRBJ1-4|.|TRBV6-5
CASSYSRGLGEKLFF
>TRBJ2-3|few|TRBV5-1
CASRRTSGAYAYTQYF
>TRBJ1-4|.|TRBV19
CASSYPTDGEKLFF
>TRBJ2-7|many|TRBV20-1
CSATGGVSAYEQYF
>TRBJ1-1|many|TRBV11-2
CASSSSKGASTEAFF
>TRBJ2-5|.|TRBV5-1
CASSSQTLGGQETQYF
>TRBJ2-1|many|TRBV30
CAWSATSYNEQFF
>TRBJ2-5|few|TRBV11-2
CASSFARADQETQYF
>TRBJ2-2|many|TRBV19
CASSIVRTDTGELFF
>TRBJ2-1|many|TRBV27
CASSLSRSRAGGRNEQFF
>TRBJ2-7|few|TRBV28
CASSWDPFNTDTLYEQYF
>TRBJ1-4|.|TRBV7-9
CASSLELATNEKLFF
>TRBJ1-1|few|TRBV2
CASRFGTGRNTEAFF
>TRBJ1-5|many|TRBV10-3
CATLKDAYSNQPQHF
>TRBJ2-7|few|TRBV27
CASSRLGNEQYF
>TRBJ1-1|many|TRBV6-5
CASSSRQGAPTEAFF
>TRBJ1-2|few|TRBV5-4
CASSEDINANYGYTF
>TRBJ2-4|.|TRBV7-9
CASSLGTGDKNIQYF